The 29 T cell receptor beta chains below all came from one sample that was sequenced in a study of cytomegalovirus exposure and HLA in healthy donors. The PCR had 60 Vbeta and 13 Jbeta primers. The assay was immunoSEQ multiplex PCR, and TCRdb's table has in-frame clones only and misses some. Of 150,000 to 200,000 clones in the sample, about 80% were seen once. The sequencing input was PBMCs. These receptors all stem from a man younger than 35 in good health and CMV-seronegative.

This clone was recorded at least ten times. The V gene is TRBV4-3, the J gene TRBJ2-2, with a tentative D call TRBD2 (6 bases). Per the germline V gene, CDR1 is LGHNA and CDR2 is YSLEER. This CDR3 spans 17 amino acids. The ends were cut back, 0 bases at V and 5 bases at J, with 16 bases in the middle. The CDR3 reads CASSQDRRLVQTGELFF. CDR3 nucleotides: TGCGCCAGCAGCCAAGATAGGAGACTAGTTCAAACCGGGGAGCTGTTTTTT.

The chain links TRBV7-2 to TRBJ2-2, with TRBD2 matching over 7 bases. V was pared by 8 bases and J by 5 bases, with 11 bases of the junction left unmatched. This CDR3 region has 15 residues. Germline CDR1 is SGHTA and CDR2 is FQGNSA. The DNA for the CDR3 is TGTGCCAGCGGCGGTCGGTGGGGGGGGACCGGGGAGCTGTTTTTT. Protein: CASGGRWGGTGELFF.

The V and J genes are TRBV5-6 and TRBJ2-3, with 9 bases lining up with TRBD2. The germline CDR1 and CDR2 sequences are SGHDT and YYEEEE. The CDR3 is 17 amino acids. The V and J ends lost 1 base and 2 bases, in that order; junction bases with no gene match: 8. CDR3 in amino acids: CASSLFFQREATDTQYF. In DNA form, the CDR3 reads TGTGCCAGCAGCTTGTTTTTCCAGCGGGAGGCCACAGATACGCAGTATTTT.

The chain combines TRBV9 with TRBJ1-3; weak D call: TRBD1 (5 bases). Deletions cut 4 bases from V and 0 bases from J, with 11 bases between. Germline V gene data show CDR1 as SGDLS and CDR2 as YYNGEE. The CDR3 contains 15 residues. In DNA form, the CDR3 reads TGTGCCAGCAGCCCTTCCGACAGCTCTGGAAACACCATATATTTT. Encoded protein: CASSPSDSSGNTIYF.

This chain connects TRBV5-8 to TRBJ2-7, with D possibly being TRBD2 (6 bases). Germline CDR1 reads SGHTS; CDR2 reads YDEGEE. The CDR3 totals 13 residues. Between the trimmed V and J ends, which lost 2 bases and 2 bases, there was a span of 8 bases. CDR3 sequence: CASSFRRAYEQYF. The CDR3 DNA reads TGTGCCAGCAGCTTTAGGAGGGCCTACGAGCAGTACTTC.

This clone was detected a few times. This sequence joins TRBV5-6 and TRBJ2-7, with D possibly being TRBD1 (5 bases). Germline CDR1 SGHDT, CDR2 YYEEEE. V shed 3 bases and J shed 0 bases, with 7 bases lying between them. This CDR3 spans 13 amino acids. The chain's CDR3 is CASSYGHSYEQYF. The CDR3 DNA follows: TGTGCCAGCAGCTACGGACACTCCTACGAGCAGTACTTC.

DNA for the CDR3: TGTGCCACCAGCAGGGTGGACAGCAACCTTGCAACTAATGAAAAACTGTTTTTT. Its protein is CATSRVDSNLATNEKLFF. The rearrangement joins TRBV15 to TRBJ1-4, with a tentative D call TRBD1 (6 bases). Germline lookup yields CDR1 LNHNV and CDR2 YYDKDF (reference sequence). Trimming took 3 bases from V and 0 from J, leaving 17 bases between them. CDR3 length equals 18 residues.

The chain employs TRBV5-1 and TRBJ2-3; 9 bases match TRBD1. CDR1 SGHRS and CDR2 YFSETQ come from the germline V gene. J gave up 4 bases and V 3 bases, and 9 bases lay outside the gene matches. This CDR3 comprises 16 residues. This CDR3 reads CASSSLTGGISDTQYF. CDR3 coding DNA: TGCGCCAGCAGCTCCCTAACAGGGGGCATTTCAGATACGCAGTATTTT.

The chain is built from TRBV11-2 and TRBJ2-2; 13 bases are a match to TRBD2. The germline CDR1 and CDR2 sequences are SGHAT and FQNNGV. This CDR3 region has 17 residues. Unmatched junction bases numbered 9, after V lost 3 bases and J lost 8 bases. CDR3 bases: TGTGCCAGCAGCTTGGGTACTAGCGGGAGGGCCTTTGGGGAGCTGTTTTTT. Translation gives CASSLGTSGRAFGELFF.

The rearrangement joins TRBV23-1 to TRBJ1-4; no clear D gene. TRBV23-1 is placed among ORFs of uncertain function. CDR3 length: 18 residues. Trimming pared 2 bases from V and 0 bases from J, leaving 16 bases between. This chain's CDR3 is CASSQPPRSVATNEKLFF. DNA for the CDR3: TGCGCCAGCAGTCAACCGCCTCGTTCGGTTGCAACTAATGAAAAACTGTTTTTT.

The rearrangement joins TRBV28 to TRBJ2-3; 12 bases line up with TRBD2. Per germline, CDR1 MDHEN and CDR2 SYDVKM. The CDR3 covers 18 residues. V shed 3 bases and J 4 bases; nucleotides not matched to a gene: 11. The CDR3 reads CASSFPLLAGGPADTQYF. CDR3 DNA sequence: TGTGCCAGCAGTTTCCCTCTCCTAGCGGGGGGGCCCGCAGATACGCAGTATTTT.

This clone was seen once. The chain has TRBV7-2 and TRBJ2-7; no definite D call. Trimming took off 1 base at V and 1 base at J, with 8 bases between the two ends. The V gene's germline CDR1 is SGHTA and CDR2 FQGNSA. The CDR3 has 14 residues. CDR3 in DNA: TGTGCCAGCAGCTTAGATCTCACTTCCTACGAGCAGTACTTC. This translates into CASSLDLTSYEQYF.

This clone was counted a few times. The chain recombines TRBV15 with TRBJ1-1, with D tentatively TRBD1 (5 bases). The V end lost 0 bases, the J end lost 6 bases, and 5 bases lay between the germline ends. The V gene's germline CDR1 is LNHNV and CDR2 YYDKDF (reference sequence). This CDR3 spans 12 amino acids. CDR3 nucleotides: TGTGCCACCAGCAGAGACAGGGCTGAAGCTTTCTTT. Its translation is CATSRDRAEAFF. Filled out from reference TRBV15 and TRBJ1-1, the complete variable domain reads DAMVIQNPRYQVTQFGKPVTLSCSQTLNHNVMYWYQQKSSQAPKLLFHYYDKDFNNEADTPDNFQSRRPNTSFCFLDIRSPGLGDTAMYLCATSRDRAEAFFGQGTRLTVV.

Here the CDR3 reads CASSQGLAFETQYF. The CDR3 nucleotides are TGTGCCAGCAGCCAGGGACTAGCCTTCGAGACCCAGTACTTC. The genes are TRBV7-9 and TRBJ2-5; 9 positions agree with TRBD2. The length of the CDR3 is 14 residues. The trim removed 5 bases at V and 5 bases at J, leaving 6 bases unmatched. Germline lookup yields CDR1 SEHNR and CDR2 FQNEAQ (reference sequence).

This sequence joins TRBV4-1 and TRBJ1-4; D unresolved. The length of the CDR3 is 16 residues. Germline V CDR1 and CDR2: MGHRA, YSYEKL. V was shortened by 0 bases and J by 0 bases, with 8 bases between the two germline ends. DNA of the CDR3: TGCGCCAGCAGCCAAGATATGTATGCAACTAATGAAAAACTGTTTTTT. Translated: CASSQDMYATNEKLFF.

The rearrangement joins TRBV10-3 to TRBJ2-2; 7 bases agree with TRBD2. This CDR3 spans 14 amino acids. The germline V gene has CDR1 ENHRY and CDR2 SYGVKD. V shed 7 bases and J 7 bases; nucleotides not matched to a gene: 9. CDR3 DNA: TGTGCCATCAAGCGGGATGGGGATTTCGGGGAGCTGTTTTTT. Its translation: CAIKRDGDFGELFF.

The gene calls are TRBV11-2 and TRBJ1-2; a weak D match, TRBD1 (5 bases). This CDR3 region has 13 residues. V shed 1 base and J shed 7 bases, with 10 bases lying between them. Germline V gene lookup returns CDR1 SGHAT and CDR2 FQNNGV. The CDR3 nucleotides are TGTGCCAGCAGCTTAGGGTTAGGGGCTGGCTACACCTTC. This encodes CASSLGLGAGYTF.

In the case of this clone: Relative to the germline gene, one junction end is altered; a read error may explain this. This chain connects TRBV7-9 to TRBJ2-2, with a possible D match to TRBD2 (6 bases). Germline CDR1 is SEHNR and CDR2 is FQNEAQ (reference sequence). The CDR3 has 16 residues. The CDR3 loop is CSSSPGSVGNTGELFF. CDR3 DNA: TGTTCCAGCAGCCCCGGGAGTGTGGGTAACACCGGGGAGCTGTTTTTT.

The rearrangement links TRBV4-3 to TRBJ2-2; D perhaps matches TRBD2 (6 bases). V lost 1 base and J lost 7, with 16 bases in between. Germline CDR1 is LGHNA and CDR2 is YSLEER. This CDR3 comprises 16 residues. The CDR3 region has the DNA TGCGCCAGCAGCCAAGCTCCCGTTCTGGGGGGCGGGGAGCTGTTTTTT. Protein: CASSQAPVLGGGELFF.

This clone was recorded once. J is TRBJ2-1 and V is TRBV7-8; 7 bases line up with TRBD1. The CDR3 length is 13 residues. V shed 7 bases and J 6 bases; nucleotides not matched to a gene: 6. CDR1 and CDR2 from the germline V gene are SGHVS and FQNEAQ. For the CDR3, the DNA is TGTGCCAGCAAGGAGACAGGGCCCAATGAGCAGTTCTTC. Translation gives CASKETGPNEQFF.

A note on this clone: At one of its ends the junction is not consistent with the germline gene, which may arise from a read error. The chain couples TRBV7-3 to TRBJ2-1; the match to TRBD1 covers 7 bases. This CDR3 is built from 14 residues. The germline gives CDR1 SGHTA, CDR2 FQGTGA. CDR3 DNA sequence: TGTGCCAGCAGCCTAACAGGGGTTCCAAATGAGCAGTTCTTC. It yields the protein CASSLTGVPNEQFF.

This chain uses TRBV7-2 with TRBJ2-7, with D perhaps TRBD2 (5 bases). From germline, CDR1 is SGHTA and CDR2 FQGNSA. The germline V and J ends were trimmed by 5 bases and 6 bases, with 14 bases remaining between them. The length of the CDR3 is 13 residues. The CDR3 DNA is TGTGCCAGCAGCCTGGGCCTTGAGGGCGAGCAGTACTTC. It encodes CASSLGLEGEQYF.

The chain employs TRBV5-5 and TRBJ1-2, with D perhaps matching TRBD1 (6 bases). This CDR3 has 15 residues. Looked up from germline, CDR1 is SGHKS and CDR2 is YYEKEE (reference sequence). Trimming shortened V by 2 bases and J by 3 bases, and 14 bases separated the two germline ends. Written as DNA, the CDR3 is TGTGCCAGCAGCTTATCAGGGGAGTGGGACTATGGCTACACCTTC. Protein product: CASSLSGEWDYGYTF. The whole variable domain, remainder taken from reference TRBV5-5 and TRBJ1-2, is DAGVTQSPTHLIKTRGQQVTLRCSPISGHKSVSWYQQVLGQGPQFIFQYYEKEERGRGNFPDRFSARQFPNYSSELNVNALLLGDSALYLCASSLSGEWDYGYTFGSGTRLTVV.

This clone has only one observation. The CDR3 DNA is TGTGCCAGCAGCAAAGCGGGACTACAACAAGAGACCCAGTACTTC. It encodes CASSKAGLQQETQYF. This rearrangement joins TRBV7-6 to TRBJ2-5; 7 bases fit TRBD2. CDR1 is SGHVS and CDR2 is FNYEAQ in the germline V gene. CDR3 length: 15 residues. With V trimmed by 5 bases and J by 2 bases, 8 bases remained unmatched.

The chain employs TRBV29-1 and TRBJ2-2, with 7 positions matching TRBD2. The CDR3 runs to 13 residues. CDR1 and CDR2 (germline): SQVTM, ANQGSEA. Trimming took 3 bases from V and 6 from J; bases not matched to a gene: 4. The CDR3 protein is CSVDVGGPGELFF. DNA for the CDR3: TGCAGCGTTGATGTGGGAGGGCCCGGGGAGCTGTTTTTT.

A few counts support this clone. CDR3 coding DNA: TGTGCCAGCTCACCTGACAAAGACACTGAAGCTTTCTTT. This sequence encodes CASSPDKDTEAFF. The rearrangement uses TRBV18 and TRBJ1-1; D is uncertain. The CDR3 loop spans 13 amino acids. Germline V lookup: CDR1 KGHSH, CDR2 LQKENI. The V gene lost 3 bases and the J gene lost 3 bases, with 8 bases spanning the gap.

The chain has TRBV30 and TRBJ1-6, with D unresolved. The CDR3 has 15 residues. Trimming cost V 1 base and J 5 bases, with 12 bases left between them. Looked up from germline, CDR1 is GTSNPN and CDR2 is SVGIG (reference sequence). CDR3 sequence (DNA): TGTGCCTGGAGTGGTACTTTGCTTAATAATTCACCCCTCCACTTT. It codes for CAWSGTLLNNSPLHF.

The chain has TRBV9 and TRBJ2-2; D gene ambiguous. This CDR3 region has 13 residues. Germline V gene sequence: CDR1 SGDLS, CDR2 YYNGEE. With 3 bases removed from V and 3 bases from J, the gap between germline ends came to 6 bases. The CDR3 loop is CASSAEYTGELFF. Here the CDR3 DNA reads TGTGCCAGCAGCGCTGAGTACACCGGGGAGCTGTTTTTT.

This clone came up once. This chain links TRBV11-2 with TRBJ1-4; 8 nucleotides agree with TRBD1. Losses at the gene ends were 5 bases for V and 4 bases for J; bases not matched to a gene: 3. Germline V lookup: CDR1 SGHAT, CDR2 FQNNGV. The CDR3 length is 14 residues. The CDR3 reads CASSLGQGNEKLFF. The CDR3 nucleotides are TGTGCCAGCAGCCTCGGACAGGGTAATGAAAAACTGTTTTTT.